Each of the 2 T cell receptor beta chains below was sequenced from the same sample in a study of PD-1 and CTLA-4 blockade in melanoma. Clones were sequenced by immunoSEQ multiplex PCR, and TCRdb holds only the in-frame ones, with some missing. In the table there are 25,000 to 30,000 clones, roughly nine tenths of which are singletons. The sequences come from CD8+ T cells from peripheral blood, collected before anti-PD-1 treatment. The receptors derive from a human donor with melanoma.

This chain's CDR3 is CASSEDSLYGYTF. In DNA, the CDR3 is TGTGCCAGCAGCGAGGACAGCCTCTATGGCTACACCTTC. This chain uses TRBV7-9 with TRBJ1-2; TRBD1 might be the D (6 bases). V was clipped by 5 bases and J by 4 bases, with 11 bases between them. Germline CDR1 and CDR2: SEHNR and FQNEAQ (reference sequence). CDR3 length: 13 amino acids.

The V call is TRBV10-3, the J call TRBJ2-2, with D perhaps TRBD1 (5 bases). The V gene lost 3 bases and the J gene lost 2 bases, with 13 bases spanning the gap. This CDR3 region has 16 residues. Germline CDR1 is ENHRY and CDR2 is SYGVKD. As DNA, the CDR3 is TGTGCCATCAGTGATGAGGACACCAGTAACACCGGGGAGCTGTTTTTT. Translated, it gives CAISDEDTSNTGELFF.